Reported below is one T cell receptor beta chain. What it binds is not known. The assay was immunoSEQ multiplex PCR, and TCRdb's table has in-frame clones only and misses some. The table includes some 60,000 clones, 70% detected once. This specimen comes from a study of T cell clones after liver transplantation. About the study: Three of eight recipients were HCV-positive; others had non-autoimmune, non-viral indications. Timepoints were pre-transplant, pre-withdrawal, and after withdrawal was completed or failed.

CDR3 size: 16 residues. Study outcomes and limitations: A larger donor-reactive than third-party decline suggested partial antigen-specific deletion. These preliminary findings come from unstandardized post-transplant sampling times.

V and J are TRBV21-1 and TRBJ2-7; the table's D call of TRBD1 was not tested on the DNA. TRBV21-1 is listed as a pseudogene. The TCR was taken from a human patient who received a liver transplant. Some T cells may be the graft donor's. The material sequenced was CD4+ T cells from blood, taken at the roughly 15-month timepoint. Here the CDR3 DNA reads TGTGCCAGCAGCAAAGTCCGCAGGGCACCTTCCTACGAGCAGTACGTC. Residues: CASSKVRRAPSYEQYV.